These T cell receptor beta chains were read from a single sample in a study of T-cell memory formation after mild COVID-19. TCRdb redid the calling of the 5' RACE reads with MiXCR, one entry per CDR3 protein. The table lists approximately 500,000 distinct CDR3 sequences, around 27% of them singletons. The sequenced sample was PBMCs or a T cell subset sorted from them (not recorded which). The source is an adult woman who had mild COVID-19 (a few samples of this study predate the infection). Cell type and time point are not known. The CDR3 runs from the conserved cysteine through the conserved F or W. D genes are given only for firm matches. Not every row has a clone size; where given, it reads once, few, many or a size class.

j_call | v_call | d_call | clone_size | cdr3_nt | cdr3_aa
TRBJ2-3 | TRBV4-3 | . | once | TGCGCCAGCAGCAATAGCGCTCGCACAGATACGCAGTATTTT | CASSNSARTDTQYF
TRBJ1-1 | TRBV7-2 | . | few | TGTGCCAGCAGCTTATCGGCCTTGAACACTGAAGCTTTCTTT | CASSLSALNTEAFF
TRBJ2-7 | TRBV7-2 | . | . | TGTGCCAGCAGCTACGGGAGTCCCAGCTCCTACGAGCAGTACTTC | CASSYGSPSSYEQYF
TRBJ2-5 | TRBV24-1 | TRBD2 | . | TGTGCCACCAGTGGGAGTCGGCGGGGGACCCAAGAGACCCAGTACTTC | CATSGSRRGTQETQYF
TRBJ2-7 | TRBV29-1 | TRBD2 | . | TGCAGCGTAGCGGGGTTGCTTTCGGGCGAGCAGTACTTC | CSVAGLLSGEQYF
TRBJ2-1 | TRBV10-3 | . | . | TGTGCCATCAGTCCTCAGACCGCCATCTCCTACAATGAGCAGTTCTTC | CAISPQTAISYNEQFF
TRBJ2-1 | TRBV7-3 | . | . | TGTGCCAGCAGCTCCTTCGAAGGGCACAATGAGCAGTTCTTC | CASSSFEGHNEQFF
TRBJ2-6 | TRBV5-1 | TRBD1 | few | TGCGCCAGCAGCTTGGCTCCGGGACAGGGGGTTAGTGGGGCCAACGTCCTGACTTTC | CASSLAPGQGVSGANVLTF
TRBJ1-6 | TRBV6-1 | . | . | TGTGCCAGCAGTGGTCACGGGGTGGGCTCACCCCTCCACTTT | CASSGHGVGSPLHF
TRBJ2-1 | TRBV19 | . | . | TGTGCCAGCCGAAGTAAGGGTCCAGGGGTAGGTGCCTACAATGAGCAGTTCTTC | CASRSKGPGVGAYNEQFF
TRBJ2-1 | TRBV7-9 | . | many | TGTGCCAGCAGCTTAGGGGTGGGGCAGTTCTTC | CASSLGVGQFF
TRBJ2-5 | TRBV6-5 | . | many | TGTGCCAGCAGTACTGGGACGTTGCTTAAGGAGACCCAGTACTTC | CASSTGTLLKETQYF
TRBJ2-1 | TRBV6-2/TRBV6-3 | TRBD2 | few | TGTGCCAGCAGAACACTAGCGGGAGGATATGAGCAGTTCTTC | CASRTLAGGYEQFF
TRBJ2-2 | TRBV4-2 | TRBD2 | . | TGTGCCAGCAGCCGCCGGGAGGCCGGGGAGCTGTTTTTT | CASSRREAGELFF
TRBJ1-4 | TRBV7-2 | . | . | TGTGCCAGCAGCGACCAGGGTACGGATAATGAAAAACTGTTTTTT | CASSDQGTDNEKLFF
TRBJ2-1 | TRBV4-3 | TRBD2 | . | TGCGCCAGCAGCCGGCCCGGGGGGGAATACAATGAGCAGTTCTTC | CASSRPGGEYNEQFF
TRBJ1-2 | TRBV6-5 | . | few | TGTGCCAGCAGTTACCGGGGGCGGTCTAACTATGGCTACACCTTC | CASSYRGRSNYGYTF
TRBJ2-1 | TRBV15 | . | . | TGTGCCACCAGCAGACGACTATCCTACAATGAGCAGTTCTTC | CATSRRLSYNEQFF
TRBJ1-5 | TRBV6-1 | . | . | TGTGCCACTCTACAGGGAGGCAATCAGCCCCAGCATTTT | CATLQGGNQPQHF
TRBJ1-5 | TRBV30 | . | . | TGTGCCTGGAGTGTACCCATCTGGCGCGGGGGGAGTGGTCAGCCCCAGCATTTT | CAWSVPIWRGGSGQPQHF
TRBJ1-2 | TRBV7-9 | TRBD1 | . | TGTGCCAGCACCACCACAGAGGACAGGGGGACAAACTATGGCTACACCTTC | CASTTTEDRGTNYGYTF
TRBJ2-1 | TRBV7-9 | . | few | TGTGCCAGCAGTTTGTTGGTGGGCCAATACAATGAGCAGTTCTTC | CASSLLVGQYNEQFF
TRBJ2-7 | TRBV4-2 | . | . | TGTGCCAGCAGCCGGGAACAGGGTCAAGGAGGCTACGAGCAGTACTTC | CASSREQGQGGYEQYF
TRBJ1-1 | TRBV5-1 | . | . | TGCGCCAGCAGCTCCTTGGGGCGGTCTAACACTGAAGCTTTCTTT | CASSSLGRSNTEAFF
TRBJ2-3 | TRBV7-2 | . | many | TGTGCCAGCAGCTTTGGAGGAGATACGCAGTATTTT | CASSFGGDTQYF
TRBJ2-7 | TRBV5-5 | . | few | TGTGCCAGCAGCTTTGCGGCCGTCAAAGTTACAGGGAGGGACGAGCAGTACTTC | CASSFAAVKVTGRDEQYF
TRBJ2-2 | TRBV3-1 | . | few | TGTGCCAGCACAGGGGCGACAGAGCCGAACACCGGGGAGCTGTTTTTT | CASTGATEPNTGELFF
TRBJ2-2 | TRBV6-5 | . | . | TGTGCCAGCATAAACAGGGCGGGTGCCGGGGAGCTGTTTTTT | CASINRAGAGELFF
TRBJ1-1 | TRBV6-6 | TRBD1 | few | TGTGCCAGCAGTCGGCCGGGACAGCCGAACACTGAAGCTTTCTTT | CASSRPGQPNTEAFF
TRBJ2-7 | TRBV10-2 | TRBD2 | . | TGCGCCAGCAGTACCCCTAGCGGGGTATCCTACGAGCAGTACTTC | CASSTPSGVSYEQYF
TRBJ2-5 | TRBV29-1 | . | few | TGCAGCGTTGAAGAGGCTGAGGAGACCCAGTACTTC | CSVEEAEETQYF
TRBJ2-2 | TRBV7-9 | . | few | TGTGCCAGCAGCCCCGCTACGTCCGGGGAGCTGTTTTTT | CASSPATSGELFF
TRBJ1-2 | TRBV3-1 | . | few | TGTGCCAGCAGCCAAGGCCACTCACCACTACCCCGTGGCTACACCTTC | CASSQGHSPLPRGYTF
TRBJ2-5 | TRBV6-5 | . | . | TGTGCCAGCAGCTCGGGGTTGTACGAGACCCAGTACTTC | CASSSGLYETQYF
TRBJ2-1 | TRBV5-6 | . | . | TGTGCCAGCAGCCCAGGGGGGGGACGTCAGTTCTTC | CASSPGGGRQFF
TRBJ1-1 | TRBV12-3/TRBV12-4 | . | few | TGTGCCAGCATCCCTGGGGGGCTGAACACTGAAGCTTTCTTT | CASIPGGLNTEAFF
TRBJ1-3 | TRBV20-1 | . | . | TGCAGTGCTAGAGATGCGACAGCCGGAACCCTTCTCTCTGGAAACACCATATATTTT | CSARDATAGTLLSGNTIYF
TRBJ1-6 | TRBV5-1 | . | . | TGCGCCAGCAGCTTGGGGCCCGCGCGGCAGGGAAATAATTCACCCCTCCACTTT | CASSLGPARQGNNSPLHF
TRBJ2-2 | TRBV7-9 | TRBD1 | few | TGTGCCAGCAGCGCTCCCCTTGGGACAGGGTCGAACACCGGGGAGCTGTTTTTT | CASSAPLGTGSNTGELFF
TRBJ2-3 | TRBV5-1 | . | . | TGCGCCAGCAGCCTGTTAGTGGGTAGCACAGATACGCAGTATTTT | CASSLLVGSTDTQYF
TRBJ2-5 | TRBV6-1 | . | few | TGTGCCAGCAGTGAAGGGGGCTTCAGGGAGACCCAGTACTTC | CASSEGGFRETQYF
TRBJ1-5 | TRBV4-1 | . | . | TGCGCCAGCAGCCAAGTTCAGACTAGCAATCAGCCCCAGCATTTT | CASSQVQTSNQPQHF
TRBJ2-1 | TRBV5-5 | . | few | TGTGCCAGCAGAACAGGGCACAATGAGCAGTTCTTC | CASRTGHNEQFF
TRBJ2-2 | TRBV9 | TRBD2 | . | TGTGCCAGCAGCCCCTCGGGACTAGCGGGAGTCACCGGGGAGCTGTTTTTT | CASSPSGLAGVTGELFF
TRBJ2-5 | TRBV3-1 | TRBD1 | . | TGTGCCAGCACCCGGACAGGGAGGGAGACCCAGTACTTC | CASTRTGRETQYF
TRBJ2-7 | TRBV12-3/TRBV12-4 | . | . | TGTGCCAGCAGTTCGTTCGGGAACGAGCAGTACTTC | CASSSFGNEQYF
TRBJ1-4 | TRBV6-1 | . | few | TGTGCCAGCAGATCAGGAGCAACTAATGAAAAACTGTTTTTT | CASRSGATNEKLFF
TRBJ1-2 | TRBV12-3/TRBV12-4 | . | . | TGTGCCAGCAGGCAGGGCAGGGTTGCCTATGGCTACACCTTC | CASRQGRVAYGYTF
TRBJ2-6 | TRBV5-1 | TRBD1 | . | TGCGCCAGCAGCTTGGGTCCGACAGGGGGCGGTTTTTCTGGGGCCAACGTCCTGACTTTC | CASSLGPTGGGFSGANVLTF
TRBJ2-3 | TRBV5-1 | TRBD2 | . | TGCGCCAGCAGCTTACAAGGACTAGCGGGAGTCCGGACAGATACGCAGTATTTT | CASSLQGLAGVRTDTQYF
TRBJ1-2 | TRBV5-1 | TRBD1 | . | TGCGCCAGCAGCTTGCAGGGGCTGAGGCAGGGGGAGAATGGCTACACCTTC | CASSLQGLRQGENGYTF
TRBJ2-1 | TRBV9 | . | . | TGTGCCAGCAGCGTAGATATGCGGGGCGGTACCTACAATGAGCAGTTCTTC | CASSVDMRGGTYNEQFF
TRBJ2-2 | TRBV7-2 | TRBD2 | few | TGTGCCAGCAGCGCAGGACTAGCGGGAGGAACCGGGGAGCTGTTTTTT | CASSAGLAGGTGELFF
TRBJ2-7 | TRBV20-1 | . | few | TGCAGTGCTAGAAACTCTGGACAGCCCTACGAGCAGTACTTC | CSARNSGQPYEQYF
TRBJ1-1 | TRBV5-1 | . | few | TGCGCCAGCAGCTTGACAGCAAGTAACACTGAAGCTTTCTTT | CASSLTASNTEAFF
TRBJ1-1 | TRBV19 | . | few | TGTGCCAGTAGGGTACAGGGTCGGGTCGTGAACACTGAAGCTTTCTTT | CASRVQGRVVNTEAFF
TRBJ2-7 | TRBV28 | . | . | TGTGCCAGCAGTGGGATTGGACAGAGCTCCTACGAGCAGTACTTC | CASSGIGQSSYEQYF
TRBJ2-2 | TRBV24-1 | TRBD2 | . | TGTGCCACCAGTGATTCGCGGGGGGTAGGGGTCGGCACCGGGGAGCTGTTTTTT | CATSDSRGVGVGTGELFF
TRBJ2-3 | TRBV20-1 | . | . | TGCAGTGCTAGAGATTTCGGCGGGGTGAGCACAGATACGCAGTATTTT | CSARDFGGVSTDTQYF
TRBJ1-1 | TRBV7-7 | . | . | TGTGCCAGCAGCTTACGACTGGACACTGAAGCTTTCTTT | CASSLRLDTEAFF